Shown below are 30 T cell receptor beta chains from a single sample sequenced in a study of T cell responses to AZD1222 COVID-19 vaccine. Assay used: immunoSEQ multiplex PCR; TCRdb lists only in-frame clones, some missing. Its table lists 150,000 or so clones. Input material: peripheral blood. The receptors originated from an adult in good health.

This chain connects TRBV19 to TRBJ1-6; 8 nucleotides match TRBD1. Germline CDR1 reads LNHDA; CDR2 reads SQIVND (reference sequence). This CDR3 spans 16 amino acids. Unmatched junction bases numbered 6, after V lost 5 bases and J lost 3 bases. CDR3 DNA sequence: TGTGCCAGTAGTTCAACAGGGGGTCTCTATAATTCACCCCTCCACTTT. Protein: CASSSTGGLYNSPLHF.

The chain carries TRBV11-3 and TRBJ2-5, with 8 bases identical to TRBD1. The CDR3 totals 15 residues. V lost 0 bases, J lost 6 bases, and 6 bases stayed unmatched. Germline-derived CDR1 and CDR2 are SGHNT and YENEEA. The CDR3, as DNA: TGTGCCAGCAGCTTAGATCAGGGACAGGTTAAGACCCAGTACTTC. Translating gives CASSLDQGQVKTQYF.

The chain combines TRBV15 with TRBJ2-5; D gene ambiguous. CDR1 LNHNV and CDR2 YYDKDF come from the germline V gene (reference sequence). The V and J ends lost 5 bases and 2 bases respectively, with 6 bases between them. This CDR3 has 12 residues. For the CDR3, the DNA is TGTGCCACCAGCTTCTATCAAGAGACCCAGTACTTC. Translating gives CATSFYQETQYF.

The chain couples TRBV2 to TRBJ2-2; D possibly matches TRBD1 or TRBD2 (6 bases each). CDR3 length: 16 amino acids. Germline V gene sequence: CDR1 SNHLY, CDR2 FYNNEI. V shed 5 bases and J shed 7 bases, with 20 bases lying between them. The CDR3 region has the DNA TGTGCCAGCAGTCCACAGGGCCATCCGGGGGTCGGGGAGCTGTTTTTT. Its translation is CASSPQGHPGVGELFF.

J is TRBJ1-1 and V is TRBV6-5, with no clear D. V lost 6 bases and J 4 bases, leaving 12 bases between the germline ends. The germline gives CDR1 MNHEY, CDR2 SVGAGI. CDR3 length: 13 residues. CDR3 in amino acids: CASRPGFGTEAFF. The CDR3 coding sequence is TGTGCCAGCAGGCCGGGGTTCGGCACTGAAGCTTTCTTT.

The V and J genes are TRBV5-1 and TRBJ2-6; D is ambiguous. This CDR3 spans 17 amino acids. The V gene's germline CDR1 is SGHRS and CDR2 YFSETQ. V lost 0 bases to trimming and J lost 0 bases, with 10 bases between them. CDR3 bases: TGCGCCAGCAGCTTGGACAGAGCCAGCTCTGGGGCCAACGTCCTGACTTTC. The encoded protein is CASSLDRASSGANVLTF.

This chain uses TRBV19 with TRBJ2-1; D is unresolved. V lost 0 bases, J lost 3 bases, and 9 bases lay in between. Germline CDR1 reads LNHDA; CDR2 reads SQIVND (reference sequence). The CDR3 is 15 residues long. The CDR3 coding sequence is TGTGCCAGTAGTATAGACAGGTCCTTCTACAATGAGCAGTTCTTC. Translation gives CASSIDRSFYNEQFF.

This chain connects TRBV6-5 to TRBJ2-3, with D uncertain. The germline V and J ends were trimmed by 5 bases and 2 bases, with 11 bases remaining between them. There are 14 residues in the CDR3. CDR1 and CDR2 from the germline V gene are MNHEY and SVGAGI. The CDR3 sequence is CASSQRRPTDTQYF. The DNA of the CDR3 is TGTGCCAGCAGTCAACGCAGGCCCACAGATACGCAGTATTTT.

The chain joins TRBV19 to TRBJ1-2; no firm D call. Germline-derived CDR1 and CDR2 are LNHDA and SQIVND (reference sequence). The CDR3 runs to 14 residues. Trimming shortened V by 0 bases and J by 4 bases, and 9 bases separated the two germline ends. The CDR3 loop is CASSIDGDLYGYTF. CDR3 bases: TGTGCCAGTAGTATAGATGGCGACCTCTATGGCTACACCTTC.

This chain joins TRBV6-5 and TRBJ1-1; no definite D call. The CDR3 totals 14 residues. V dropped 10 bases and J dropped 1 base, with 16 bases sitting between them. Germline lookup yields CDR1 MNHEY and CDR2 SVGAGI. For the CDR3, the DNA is TGTGCCACCAACTTTGGGCAGGCGAACACTGAAGCTTTCTTT. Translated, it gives CATNFGQANTEAFF.

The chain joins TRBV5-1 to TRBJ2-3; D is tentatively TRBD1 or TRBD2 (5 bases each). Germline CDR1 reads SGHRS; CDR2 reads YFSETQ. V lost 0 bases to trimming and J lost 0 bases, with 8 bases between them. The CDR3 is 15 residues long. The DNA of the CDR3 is TGCGCCAGCAGCTTGGTGGGGGATAGCACAGATACGCAGTATTTT. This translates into CASSLVGDSTDTQYF.

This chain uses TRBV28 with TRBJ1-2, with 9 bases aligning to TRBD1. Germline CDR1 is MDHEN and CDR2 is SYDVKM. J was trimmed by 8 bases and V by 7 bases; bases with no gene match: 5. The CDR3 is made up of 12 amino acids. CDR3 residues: CASTLGTGGYTF. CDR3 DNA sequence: TGTGCCAGCACCCTCGGGACAGGGGGCTACACCTTC.

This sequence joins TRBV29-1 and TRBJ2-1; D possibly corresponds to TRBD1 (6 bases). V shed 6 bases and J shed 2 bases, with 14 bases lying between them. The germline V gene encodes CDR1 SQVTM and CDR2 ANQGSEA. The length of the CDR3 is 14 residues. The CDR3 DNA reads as TGCAGCGTAGACAGAGGGGGAACCTACAATGAGCAGTTCTTC. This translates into CSVDRGGTYNEQFF.

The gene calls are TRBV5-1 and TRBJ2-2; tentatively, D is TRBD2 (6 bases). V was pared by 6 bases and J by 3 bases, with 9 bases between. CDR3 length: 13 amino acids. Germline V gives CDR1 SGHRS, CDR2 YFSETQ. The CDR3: CASTERDTGELFF. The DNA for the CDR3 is TGCGCCAGCACAGAGCGGGACACCGGGGAGCTGTTTTTT.

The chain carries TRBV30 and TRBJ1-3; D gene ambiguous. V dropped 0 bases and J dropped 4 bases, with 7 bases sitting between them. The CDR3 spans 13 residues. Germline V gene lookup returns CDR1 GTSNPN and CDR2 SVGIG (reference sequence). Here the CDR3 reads CAWSVPPGNTIYF. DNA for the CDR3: TGTGCCTGGAGTGTGCCGCCGGGAAACACCATATATTTT.

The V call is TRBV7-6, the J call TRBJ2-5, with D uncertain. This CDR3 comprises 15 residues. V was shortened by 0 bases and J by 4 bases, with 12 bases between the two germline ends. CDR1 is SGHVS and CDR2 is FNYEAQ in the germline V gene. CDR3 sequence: CASSLANIAGETQYF. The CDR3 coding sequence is TGTGCCAGCAGCTTAGCTAATATCGCTGGAGAGACCCAGTACTTC.

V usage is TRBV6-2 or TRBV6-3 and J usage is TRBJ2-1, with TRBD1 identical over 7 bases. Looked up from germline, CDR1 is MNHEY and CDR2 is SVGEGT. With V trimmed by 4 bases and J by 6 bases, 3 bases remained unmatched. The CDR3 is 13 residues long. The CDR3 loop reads CASSFNRGNEQFF. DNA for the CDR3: TGTGCCAGCAGTTTTAACAGGGGCAATGAGCAGTTCTTC.

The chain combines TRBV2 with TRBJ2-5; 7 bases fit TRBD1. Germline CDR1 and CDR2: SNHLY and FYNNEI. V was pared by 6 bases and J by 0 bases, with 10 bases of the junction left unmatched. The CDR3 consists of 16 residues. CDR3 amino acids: CASSAEGDSHQETQYF. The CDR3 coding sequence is TGTGCCAGCAGCGCGGAAGGGGACAGCCACCAAGAGACCCAGTACTTC.

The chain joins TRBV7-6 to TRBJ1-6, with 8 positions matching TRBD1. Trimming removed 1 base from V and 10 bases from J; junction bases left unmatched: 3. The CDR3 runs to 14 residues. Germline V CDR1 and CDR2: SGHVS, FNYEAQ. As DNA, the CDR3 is TGTGCCAGCAGCTTAGGCAGGACAGGGTCACCCCTCCACTTT. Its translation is CASSLGRTGSPLHF.

In DNA form, the CDR3 reads TGTGCCAGCAGTTCGGGACCCTGGGATGAGCAGTTCTTC. This sequence encodes CASSSGPWDEQFF. The chain is built from TRBV12-3 or TRBV12-4 and TRBJ2-1; D may be TRBD1 or TRBD2 (5 bases each). The CDR3 has 13 amino acids. V lost 4 bases to trimming and J lost 8 bases, with 12 bases between them.

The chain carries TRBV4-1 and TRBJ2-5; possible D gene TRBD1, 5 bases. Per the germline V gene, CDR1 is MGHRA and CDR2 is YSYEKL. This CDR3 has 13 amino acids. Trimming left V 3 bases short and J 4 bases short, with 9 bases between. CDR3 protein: CASSHAGLETQYF. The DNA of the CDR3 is TGCGCCAGCAGCCACGCAGGGTTAGAGACCCAGTACTTC.

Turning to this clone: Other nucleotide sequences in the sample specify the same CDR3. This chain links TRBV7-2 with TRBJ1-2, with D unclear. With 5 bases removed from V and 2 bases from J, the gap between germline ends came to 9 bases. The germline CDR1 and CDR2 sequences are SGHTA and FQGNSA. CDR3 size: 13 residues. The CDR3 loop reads CASSPDGNYGYTF. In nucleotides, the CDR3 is TGTGCCAGCAGCCCGGACGGCAACTATGGCTACACCTTC.

The CDR3 reads CASSFTGTGSYGYTF. In nucleotides, the CDR3 is TGTGCCAGCAGCTTTACAGGGACAGGATCATATGGCTACACCTTC. V usage is TRBV7-8 and J usage is TRBJ1-2, with 8 bases matching TRBD1. The ends lost 3 bases at V and 5 bases at J; junction bases unmatched: 8. The length of the CDR3 is 15 residues. Germline V lookup: CDR1 SGHVS, CDR2 FQNEAQ. Looking up the rest from reference TRBV7-8 and TRBJ1-2 gives the full variable domain: GAGVSQSPRYKVAKRGQDVALRCDPISGHVSLFWYQQALGQGPEFLTYFQNEAQLDKSGLPSDRFFAERPEGSVSTLKIQRTQQEDSAVYLCASSFTGTGSYGYTFGSGTRLTVV.

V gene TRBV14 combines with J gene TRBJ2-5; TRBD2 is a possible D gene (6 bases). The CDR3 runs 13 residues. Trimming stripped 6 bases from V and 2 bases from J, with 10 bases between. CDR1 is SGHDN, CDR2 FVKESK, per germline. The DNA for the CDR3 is TGTGCCAGCAGGCGGGGTCTACAAGAGACCCAGTACTTC. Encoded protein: CASRRGLQETQYF. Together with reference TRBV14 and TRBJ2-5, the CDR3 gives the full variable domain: EAGVTQFPSHSVIEKGQTVTLRCDPISGHDNLYWYRRVMGKEIKFLLHFVKESKQDESGMPNNRFLAERTGGTYSTLKVQPAELEDSGVYFCASRRGLQETQYFGPGTRLLVL.

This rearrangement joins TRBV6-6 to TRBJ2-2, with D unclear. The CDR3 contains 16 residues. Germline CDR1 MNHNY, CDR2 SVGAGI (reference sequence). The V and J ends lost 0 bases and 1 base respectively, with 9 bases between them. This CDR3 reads CASSYSSGMNTGELFF. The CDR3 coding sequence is TGTGCCAGCAGTTACTCGTCCGGCATGAACACCGGGGAGCTGTTTTTT.

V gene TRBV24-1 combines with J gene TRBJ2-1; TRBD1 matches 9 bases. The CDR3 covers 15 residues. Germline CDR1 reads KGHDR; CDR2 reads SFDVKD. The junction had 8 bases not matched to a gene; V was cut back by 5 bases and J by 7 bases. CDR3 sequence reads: CATSVPGQGLNEQFF. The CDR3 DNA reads TGTGCCACCAGTGTCCCCGGACAGGGGTTAAATGAGCAGTTCTTC.

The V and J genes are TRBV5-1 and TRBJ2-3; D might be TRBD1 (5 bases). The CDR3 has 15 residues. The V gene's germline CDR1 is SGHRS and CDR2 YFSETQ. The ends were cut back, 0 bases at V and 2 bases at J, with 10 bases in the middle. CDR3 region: CASSLARAPTDTQYF. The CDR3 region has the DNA TGCGCCAGCAGCTTGGCCAGGGCCCCCACAGATACGCAGTATTTT.

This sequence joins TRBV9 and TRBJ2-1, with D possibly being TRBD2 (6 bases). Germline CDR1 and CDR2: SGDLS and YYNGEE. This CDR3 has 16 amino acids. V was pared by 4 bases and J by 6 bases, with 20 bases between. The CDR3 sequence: CASSQSDRDFLNEQFF. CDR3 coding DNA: TGTGCCAGCAGCCAAAGTGACCGGGACTTCCTCAATGAGCAGTTCTTC.

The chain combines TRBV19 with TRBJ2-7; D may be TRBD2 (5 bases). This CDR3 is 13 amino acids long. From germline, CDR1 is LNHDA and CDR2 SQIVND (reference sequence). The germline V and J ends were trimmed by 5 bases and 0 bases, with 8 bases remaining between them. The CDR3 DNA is TGTGCCAGTAGTTCTACTAGCTCCTACGAGCAGTACTTC. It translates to CASSSTSSYEQYF.

The CDR3 loop is CASSSGSGREKLFF. CDR3 coding DNA: TGTGCCAGCAGCTCAGGTTCGGGGAGGGAAAAACTGTTTTTT. V and J are TRBV3-1 (or the pseudogene TRBV3-2) and TRBJ1-4; D is uncertain. Per the germline V gene, CDR1 is LGHDT and CDR2 is YNNKEL (reference sequence). The CDR3 runs to 14 residues. The V and J ends lost 5 bases and 8 bases respectively, with 15 bases between them.